This is a list of T cell receptor beta chains from one sample in a study of blood T cell repertoires in COVID-19. Sequencing used immunoSEQ multiplex PCR; TCRdb keeps in-frame clones, though not all of them. In the table there are about 320,000 clones, roughly nine tenths of which are singletons. Sequencing was performed on PBMCs or T cells enriched from blood (not recorded which). All receptors derive from a man in his sixties who had recovered from COVID-19. CDR3s include the opening cysteine and the closing phenylalanine or tryptophan. The D gene is left open where the match is weak. The listing skips clone size in some rows; elsewhere it reads once, few, many or a size class.

cdr3_aa,d_call,j_call,v_call,clone_size,cdr3_length
CASSQPGRGQGEKLFF,.,TRBJ1-4,TRBV4-3,.,16
CSVRTGNYEQYF,TRBD1,TRBJ2-7,TRBV29-1,.,12
CASSLPQGANTEAFF,TRBD1,TRBJ1-1,TRBV5-1,.,15
CSASTGTNEKLFF,.,TRBJ1-4,TRBV20-1,.,13
CASSVGIRKAPVDSNQPQHF,.,TRBJ1-5,TRBV9,.,20
CASSLDLAGDEQYF,TRBD2,TRBJ2-7,TRBV5-4,.,14
CASSSPGQGGTLFF,TRBD1,TRBJ1-4,TRBV28,.,14
CSEPLEQYF,.,TRBJ2-7,TRBV29-1,few,9
CASRNGRRDTEAFF,.,TRBJ1-1,TRBV7-9,.,14
CASASPGGLNEQFF,.,TRBJ2-1,TRBV19,.,14
CASSMGQGAVQETQYF,TRBD1,TRBJ2-5,TRBV19,.,16
CASSYKTGAEQFF,TRBD1,TRBJ2-1,TRBV6-2/TRBV6-3,.,13
CASSIRDSGQSDGEQFF,.,TRBJ2-1,TRBV19,.,17
CASSLGWGGAQGYTF,.,TRBJ1-2,TRBV7-9,.,15
CASGPPRSNEKLFF,.,TRBJ1-4,TRBV27,.,14
CASYQPGQYYNEQFF,.,TRBJ2-1,TRBV7-2,.,15
CASSIFNTGGYGYTF,TRBD1,TRBJ1-2,TRBV19,.,15
CASSRQRSSPDTQYF,.,TRBJ2-3,TRBV4-2,.,15
CASIGGGRDTQYF,TRBD2,TRBJ2-3,TRBV28,once,13
CASSPELLLNTEAFF,.,TRBJ1-1,TRBV5-1,few,15
CASSLVLGGVQETQYF,.,TRBJ2-5,TRBV27,.,16
CASMGQGNTDTQYF,TRBD1,TRBJ2-3,TRBV28,.,14
CASSLNSGNTIYF,.,TRBJ1-3,TRBV28,.,13
CASTRGDYNEQFF,TRBD2,TRBJ2-1,TRBV3-1/TRBV3-2,.,13
CASSKGTSGRTDTQYF,TRBD2,TRBJ2-3,TRBV19,once,16
CASSSQGLKSNEAFF,TRBD1,TRBJ1-1,TRBV5-1,.,15
CASRPHDRGRTEAFF,TRBD1,TRBJ1-1,TRBV28,.,15
CASSLDRVDYGYTF,.,TRBJ1-2,TRBV5-4,.,14
CASSLGLAGSTDTQYF,TRBD2,TRBJ2-3,TRBV7-9,.,16
CASSWLEAAGEYEQYF,TRBD2,TRBJ2-7,TRBV7-2,.,16
CASSSRDRGGTEAFF,TRBD1,TRBJ1-1,TRBV7-9,.,15
CASSSGWQSSGANVLTF,.,TRBJ2-6,TRBV5-6,.,17
CASSEKGLAGRTGELFF,TRBD2,TRBJ2-2,TRBV10-1,.,17
CASSPDGGFWGPNEQFF,.,TRBJ2-1,TRBV18,.,17
CASSLAGQVNQPQHF,.,TRBJ1-5,TRBV7-2,few,15
CASSTGQGGYNEQFF,TRBD1,TRBJ2-1,TRBV10-1,.,15
CASSSRLTGELFF,.,TRBJ2-2,TRBV28,.,13